What follows are 7 T cell receptor beta chains derived from one specimen sequenced in a study of CD8+CD57+ T cells in acquired aplastic anemia. Researchers used genomic DNA as the template to profile TCR beta VDJ and CDR3. TCRdb used MiXCR to reprocess the reads, holding one entry per CDR3 protein. The sample carries roughly 290,000 distinct CDR3 sequences, about 50% recorded once. CD8+CD57+ cell expansion, shown by flow cytometry, had occurred in the patients selected for sequencing. The sequencing input was sorted CD4+, CD8+, or CD8+CD57+ T cells (not recorded which) from PBMCs. The source is a human donor with aplastic anemia.

This clonotype was observed many times. The V gene is TRBV2, the J gene TRBJ1-6, with D hard to call. CDR3 size: 11 residues. Germline CDR1 reads SNHLY; CDR2 reads FYNNEI. Between the trimmed V and J ends, which lost 6 bases and 14 bases, there was a span of 11 bases. CDR3 DNA: TGTGCCAGCAGCGCATTCCGGTCCCTCCACTTT. Translation: CASSAFRSLHF.

This chain joins TRBV15 and TRBJ1-1, with 11 bases matching TRBD1. V shed 2 bases, J shed 6 bases, and the junction held 5 bases outside the gene matches. Germline-derived CDR1 and CDR2 are LNHNV and YYDKDF (reference sequence). The CDR3 is 15 amino acids. CDR3 DNA: TGTGCCACCAGCAGACCCGGACAGGGGGCACCTGAAGCTTTCTTT. Translated, it gives CATSRPGQGAPEAFF.

The V and J genes are TRBV2 and TRBJ2-3; 10 nucleotides align to TRBD1. The CDR3 has 15 amino acids. V dropped 4 bases and J dropped 4; count of bases not matched to a gene: 5. Germline lookup yields CDR1 SNHLY and CDR2 FYNNEI. Here the CDR3 reads CASSAMGQGSDTQYF. The CDR3 coding sequence is TGTGCCAGCAGTGCCATGGGACAGGGGTCAGATACGCAGTATTTT.

This sequence joins TRBV19 and TRBJ1-5, with D perhaps matching TRBD1 (6 bases). In germline, CDR1 is LNHDA, CDR2 SQIVND (reference sequence). CDR3 length equals 15 residues. Trimming pared 6 bases from V and 0 bases from J, leaving 12 bases between. The CDR3 sequence: CASRPKGGSNQPQHF. The CDR3 nucleotides read TGTGCCAGTAGGCCGAAGGGGGGTAGCAATCAGCCCCAGCATTTT.

The rearrangement uses TRBV7-2 and TRBJ1-6; 12 bases are shared with TRBD1. The V segment lost 5 bases and the J segment 1 base; nucleotides outside the gene matches: 6. Germline-derived CDR1 and CDR2 are SGHTA and FQGNSA. The CDR3 is 18 amino acids. Here the CDR3 reads CASSEGQGARSYNSPLHF. The CDR3, as DNA: TGTGCCAGCAGCGAGGGACAGGGGGCAAGATCCTATAATTCACCCCTCCACTTT.

This chain links TRBV27 with TRBJ2-2; maybe TRBD2 (6 bases). The CDR3 spans 17 residues. CDR1 and CDR2 from the germline V gene are MNHEY and SMNVEV (reference sequence). V dropped 0 bases and J dropped 5 bases, with 16 bases sitting between them. The CDR3 is CASSLSSGMGRTGELFF. CDR3 DNA: TGTGCCAGCAGTTTATCGTCGGGGATGGGGAGGACCGGGGAGCTGTTTTTT.

The J gene is TRBJ2-7, the V gene TRBV20-1, with 9 bases identical to TRBD1. There are 13 residues in the CDR3. V gave up 5 bases and J gave up 6 bases; unmatched junction bases: 8. Germline-derived CDR1 and CDR2 are DFQATT and SNEGSKA (reference sequence). The CDR3 bases are TGCAGTGCTTCGGACAGGGGACCGGGCGAGCAGTACTTC. Translating it yields CSASDRGPGEQYF.